The 10 T cell receptor beta chains below come from one sample, sequenced in a study of response to subunit inactivated influenza vaccine. TCRdb reprocessed the RT-PCR reads with MiXCR, giving one entry per CDR3 protein. The table lists hundreds of thousands of distinct CDR3 sequences, around 9.9% of them singletons, with 12% in the top ten. The sequencing used PBMCs from blood, collected about 6 weeks after vaccination. These receptors were taken from a man in his fifties or sixties who received an inactivated influenza vaccine.

This clonotype was picked up many times. The V and J genes are TRBV5-1 and TRBJ1-3; a weak D match, TRBD1 (6 bases). The V gene's germline CDR1 is SGHRS and CDR2 YFSETQ. The CDR3 covers 14 residues. Trimming left V 1 base short and J 4 bases short, with 9 bases between. CDR3 protein: CASSLRGLGNTIYF. DNA for the CDR3: TGCGCCAGCAGCTTGCGGGGGCTCGGAAACACCATATATTTT.

This clonotype was observed a few times. The CDR3 region has the DNA TGCAGGTTTTCGGGGGGCGGCACTGAAGCTTTCTTT. Its protein product is CRFSGGGTEAFF. The chain recombines TRBV20-1 with TRBJ1-1; perhaps TRBD1 as D (6 bases). The CDR3 spans 12 residues. Germline CDR1 DFQATT, CDR2 SNEGSKA (reference sequence).

This clonotype was observed a few times. The J gene is TRBJ2-5, the V gene TRBV29-1, with 7 nucleotides matching TRBD1. Germline V gene data show CDR1 as SQVTM and CDR2 as ANQGSEA. This CDR3 is 12 amino acids long. With 4 bases clipped from V and 4 bases from J, the junction kept 3 bases outside the gene matches. The CDR3 region has the DNA TGCAGCGTTGGATCAGGGGGAGAGACCCAGTACTTC. Amino acid sequence: CSVGSGGETQYF.

There are many counts of this clonotype. The V call is TRBV4-3, the J call TRBJ1-2, with 7 bases that match TRBD1. This CDR3 has 13 residues. The junction had 3 bases not matched to a gene; V was cut back by 3 bases and J by 5 bases. The germline CDR1 and CDR2 sequences are LGHNA and YSLEER. DNA of the CDR3: TGCGCCAGCAGCCACCAACAGGGGTATGGCTACACCTTC. As protein: CASSHQQGYGYTF.

This chain connects TRBV6-5 to TRBJ2-7, with a weak D call TRBD1 (5 bases). V was cut by 0 bases and J by 2 bases, with 17 bases left in between. The germline V gene has CDR1 MNHEY and CDR2 SVGAGI. The CDR3 is 17 amino acids. The CDR3 DNA is TGTGCCAGCAGTTACTCGCCCCCAGTGACAGCAGCCTACGAGCAGTACTTC. This encodes CASSYSPPVTAAYEQYF.

J is TRBJ2-3 and V is TRBV20-1, with D tentatively TRBD2 (5 bases). The V gene's germline CDR1 is DFQATT and CDR2 SNEGSKA (reference sequence). The CDR3 loop spans 14 amino acids. Trimming stripped 6 bases from V and 2 bases from J, with 15 bases between. The CDR3 region has the DNA TGCAGTGCCGAGAGCGGAAAAGCCACAGATACGCAGTATTTT. It translates to CSAESGKATDTQYF.

This clonotype was counted between two and nine times. This chain connects TRBV7-9 to TRBJ2-1, with TRBD1 matching 7 bases. Trimming removed 2 bases from V and 5 bases from J; junction bases left unmatched: 12. This CDR3 is 17 amino acids long. Looked up from germline, CDR1 is SEHNR and CDR2 is FQNEAQ (reference sequence). The CDR3 spells CASSLTTGVPDNNEQFF. For the CDR3, the DNA is TGTGCCAGCAGCTTAACCACAGGGGTCCCAGACAACAATGAGCAGTTCTTC. The full variable domain, its missing parts supplied by reference TRBV7-9 and TRBJ2-1, is DTGVSQNPRHKITKRGQNVTFRCDPISEHNRLYWYRQTLGQGPEFLTYFQNEAQLEKSRLLSDRFSAERPKGSFSTLEIQRTEQGDSAMYLCASSLTTGVPDNNEQFFGPGTRLTVL.

J is TRBJ2-7 and V is TRBV5-1; 11 bases match TRBD1. The germline V gene encodes CDR1 SGHRS and CDR2 YFSETQ. This CDR3 has 16 residues. J was trimmed by 1 base and V by 0 bases; bases with no gene match: 3. The chain's CDR3 is CASSLEDRGPSYEQYF. DNA for the CDR3: TGCGCCAGCAGCTTGGAGGACAGGGGGCCTTCCTACGAGCAGTACTTC.

This clonotype was counted a few times. The gene calls are TRBV6-6 and TRBJ2-2; D unresolved. CDR3 size: 13 residues. The germline CDR1 and CDR2 sequences are MNHNY and SVGAGI (reference sequence). Between the trimmed V and J ends, which lost 2 bases and 7 bases, there was a span of 8 bases. The CDR3 protein is CASSYRDGGELFF. The CDR3 coding sequence is TGTGCCAGCAGTTACAGGGATGGCGGGGAGCTGTTTTTT.

The CDR3 loop reads CASSLKELSGANVLTF. The CDR3 DNA reads as TGTGCCAGCAGCTTAAAGGAACTCTCTGGGGCCAACGTCCTGACTTTC. The chain has TRBV7-2 and TRBJ2-6; no firm D call. Germline V lookup: CDR1 SGHTA, CDR2 FQGNSA. The CDR3 totals 16 residues. The V and J ends lost 2 bases and 0 bases respectively, with 8 bases between them. Filled out from reference TRBV7-2 and TRBJ2-6, the complete variable domain reads GAGVSQSPSNKVTEKGKDVELRCDPISGHTALYWYRQSLGQGLEFLIYFQGNSAPDKSGLPSDRFSAERTGGSVSTLTIQRTQQEDSAVYLCASSLKELSGANVLTFGAGSRLTVL.